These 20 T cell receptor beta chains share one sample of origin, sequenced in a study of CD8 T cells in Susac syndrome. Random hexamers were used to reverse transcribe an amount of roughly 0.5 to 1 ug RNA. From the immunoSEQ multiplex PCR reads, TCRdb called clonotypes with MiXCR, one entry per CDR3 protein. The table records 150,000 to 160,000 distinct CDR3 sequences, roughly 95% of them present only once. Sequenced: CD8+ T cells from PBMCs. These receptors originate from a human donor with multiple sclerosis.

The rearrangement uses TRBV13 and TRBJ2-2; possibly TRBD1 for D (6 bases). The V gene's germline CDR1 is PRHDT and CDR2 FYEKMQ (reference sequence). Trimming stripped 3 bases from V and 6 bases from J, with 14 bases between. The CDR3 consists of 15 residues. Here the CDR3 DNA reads TGTGCCAGCAGCTTCGGGACAATACTACCCGGGGAGCTGTTTTTT. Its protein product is CASSFGTILPGELFF.

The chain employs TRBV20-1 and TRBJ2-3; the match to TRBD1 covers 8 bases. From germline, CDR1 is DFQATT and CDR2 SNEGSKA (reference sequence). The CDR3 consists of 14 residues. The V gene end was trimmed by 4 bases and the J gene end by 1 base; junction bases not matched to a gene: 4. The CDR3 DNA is TGCAGTGCTACCGTCAGGGGGCGCACAGATACGCAGTATTTT. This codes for CSATVRGRTDTQYF.

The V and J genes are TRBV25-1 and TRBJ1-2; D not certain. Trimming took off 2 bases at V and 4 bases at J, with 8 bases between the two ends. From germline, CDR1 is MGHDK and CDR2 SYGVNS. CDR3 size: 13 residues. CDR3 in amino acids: CASSEGVTYGYTF. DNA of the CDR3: TGTGCCAGCAGTGAAGGGGTTACCTATGGCTACACCTTC.

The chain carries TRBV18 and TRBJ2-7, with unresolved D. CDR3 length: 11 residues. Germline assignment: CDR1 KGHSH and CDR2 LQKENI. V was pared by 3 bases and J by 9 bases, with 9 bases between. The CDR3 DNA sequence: TGTGCCAGCTCACCTCTTTGGGGGCAGTACGTC. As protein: CASSPLWGQYV.

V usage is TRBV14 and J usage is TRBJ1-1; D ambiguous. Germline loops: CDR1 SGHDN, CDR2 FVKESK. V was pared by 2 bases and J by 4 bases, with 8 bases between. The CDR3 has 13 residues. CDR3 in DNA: TGTGCCAGCAGCCAATACCTTACCACTGAAGCTTTCTTT. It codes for CASSQYLTTEAFF. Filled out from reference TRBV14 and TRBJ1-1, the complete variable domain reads EAGVTQFPSHSVIEKGQTVTLRCDPISGHDNLYWYRRVMGKEIKFLLHFVKESKQDESGMPNNRFLAERTGGTYSTLKVQPAELEDSGVYFCASSQYLTTEAFFGQGTRLTVV.

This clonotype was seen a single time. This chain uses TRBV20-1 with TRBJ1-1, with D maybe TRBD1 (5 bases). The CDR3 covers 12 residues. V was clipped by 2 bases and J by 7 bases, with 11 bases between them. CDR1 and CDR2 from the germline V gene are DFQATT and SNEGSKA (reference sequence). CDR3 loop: CSARRGTYEAFF. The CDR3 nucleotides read TGCAGTGCTAGACGTGGGACTTATGAAGCTTTCTTT.

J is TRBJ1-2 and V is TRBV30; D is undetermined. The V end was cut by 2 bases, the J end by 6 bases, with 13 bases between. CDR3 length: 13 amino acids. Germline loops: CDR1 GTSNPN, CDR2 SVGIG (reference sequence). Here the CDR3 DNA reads TGTGCCTGGAGTCCTGTTACGGTGCATGGCTACACCTTC. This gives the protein CAWSPVTVHGYTF.

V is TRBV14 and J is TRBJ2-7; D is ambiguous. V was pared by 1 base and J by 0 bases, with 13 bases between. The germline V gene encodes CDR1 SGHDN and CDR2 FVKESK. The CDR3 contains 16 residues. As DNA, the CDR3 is TGTGCCAGCAGCCAAGTAGAGACATATCGCTCCTACGAGCAGTACTTC. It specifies CASSQVETYRSYEQYF.

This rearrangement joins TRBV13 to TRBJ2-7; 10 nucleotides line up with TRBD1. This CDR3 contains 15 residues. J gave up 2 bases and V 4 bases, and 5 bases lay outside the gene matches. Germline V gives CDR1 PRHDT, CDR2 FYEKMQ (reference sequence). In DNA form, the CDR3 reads TGTGCCAGCAGCTCCGGACAGGGGGGCACCTACGAGCAGTACTTC. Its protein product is CASSSGQGGTYEQYF.

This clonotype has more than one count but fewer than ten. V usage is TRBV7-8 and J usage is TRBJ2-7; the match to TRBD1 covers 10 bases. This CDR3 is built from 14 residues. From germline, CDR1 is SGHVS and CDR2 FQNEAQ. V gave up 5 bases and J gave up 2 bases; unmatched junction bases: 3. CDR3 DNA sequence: TGTGCCAGCAGCCTTGGACAGGGGGCCTACGAGCAGTACGTC. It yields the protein CASSLGQGAYEQYV.

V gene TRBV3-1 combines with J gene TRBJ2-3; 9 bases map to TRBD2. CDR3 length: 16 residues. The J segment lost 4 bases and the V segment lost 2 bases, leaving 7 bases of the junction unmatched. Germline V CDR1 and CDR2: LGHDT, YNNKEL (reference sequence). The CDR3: CASSQPGLARSDTQYF. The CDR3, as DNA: TGTGCCAGCAGCCAACCGGGACTAGCCAGATCAGATACGCAGTATTTT.

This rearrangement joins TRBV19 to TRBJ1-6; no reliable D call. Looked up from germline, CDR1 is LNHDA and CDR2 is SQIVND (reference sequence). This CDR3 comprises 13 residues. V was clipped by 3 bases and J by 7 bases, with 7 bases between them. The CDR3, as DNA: TGTGCCAGTAGTATCGGGCCCAATTCACCCCTCCACTTT. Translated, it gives CASSIGPNSPLHF.

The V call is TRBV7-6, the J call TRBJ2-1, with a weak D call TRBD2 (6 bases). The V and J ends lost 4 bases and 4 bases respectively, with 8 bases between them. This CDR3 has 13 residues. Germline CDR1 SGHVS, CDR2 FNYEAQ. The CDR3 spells CASSWGLYNEQFF. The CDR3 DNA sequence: TGTGCCAGCAGCTGGGGACTTTACAATGAGCAGTTCTTC.

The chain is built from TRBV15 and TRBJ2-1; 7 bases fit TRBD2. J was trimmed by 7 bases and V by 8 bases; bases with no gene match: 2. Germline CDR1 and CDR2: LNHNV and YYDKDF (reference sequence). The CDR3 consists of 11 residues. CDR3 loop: CATLGGNEQFF. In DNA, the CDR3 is TGTGCCACCCTGGGGGGGAATGAGCAGTTCTTC. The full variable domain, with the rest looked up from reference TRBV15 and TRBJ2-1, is DAMVIQNPRYQVTQFGKPVTLSCSQTLNHNVMYWYQQKSSQAPKLLFHYYDKDFNNEADTPDNFQSRRPNTSFCFLDIRSPGLGDTAMYLCATLGGNEQFFGPGTRLTVL.

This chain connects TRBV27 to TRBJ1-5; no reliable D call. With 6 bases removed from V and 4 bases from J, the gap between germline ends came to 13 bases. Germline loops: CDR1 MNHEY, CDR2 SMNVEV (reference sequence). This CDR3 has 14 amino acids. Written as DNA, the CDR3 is TGTGCCAGCAGCCCGGGGAGTTTGAATCAGCCCCAGCATTTT. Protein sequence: CASSPGSLNQPQHF.

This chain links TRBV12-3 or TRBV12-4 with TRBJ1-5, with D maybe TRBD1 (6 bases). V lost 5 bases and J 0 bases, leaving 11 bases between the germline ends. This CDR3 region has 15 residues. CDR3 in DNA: TGTGCCAGCAGTGAACAGGGCGATAGCAATCAGCCCCAGCATTTT. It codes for CASSEQGDSNQPQHF.

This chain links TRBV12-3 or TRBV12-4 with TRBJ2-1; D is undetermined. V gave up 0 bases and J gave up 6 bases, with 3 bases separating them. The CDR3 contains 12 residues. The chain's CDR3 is CASSLAANEQFF. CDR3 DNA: TGTGCCAGCAGTTTAGCGGCCAATGAGCAGTTCTTC.

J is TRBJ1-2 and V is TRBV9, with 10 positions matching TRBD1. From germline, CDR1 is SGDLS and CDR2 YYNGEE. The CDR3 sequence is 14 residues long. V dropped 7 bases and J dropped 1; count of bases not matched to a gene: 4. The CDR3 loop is CASAGTGVNYGYTF. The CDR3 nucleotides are TGTGCCAGCGCCGGGACAGGGGTTAACTATGGCTACACCTTC.

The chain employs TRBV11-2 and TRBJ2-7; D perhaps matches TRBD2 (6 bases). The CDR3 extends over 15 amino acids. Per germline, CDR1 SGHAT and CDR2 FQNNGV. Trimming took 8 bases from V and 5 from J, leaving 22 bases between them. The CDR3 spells CASRGTPRGSDEQYF. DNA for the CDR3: TGTGCCAGCCGGGGCACCCCGCGGGGATCCGACGAGCAGTACTTC.

Written as DNA, the CDR3 is TGTGCCAGCAGTTTGGGGTCTAGTAGTGGGCGTGAGCAGTTCTTC. Translation: CASSLGSSSGREQFF. The chain uses TRBV12-3 or TRBV12-4 and TRBJ2-1; D unclear. The CDR3 has 15 amino acids. Trimming cost V 3 bases and J 9 bases, with 18 bases left between them.